Described below is a single TCR beta chain sequence and its context. Its target is unknown. Use of 60 Vbeta and 13 Jbeta primers characterized the PCR. The data were produced by immunoSEQ multiplex PCR, yet TCRdb's version contains in-frame clones alone and is incomplete. The data contain 200,000 to 300,000 clones, approximately 85% of them seen just once; the ten biggest clones take up about 2%. These data originate in a study of cytomegalovirus exposure and HLA in healthy donors. General study points: A highly shared variant cluster was judged a likely technical artifact. Several of the most significant clusters appeared, in a later analysis, to be linked to common viral pathogens. Apparent HLA restriction characterized most CMV-associated TCR beta chains in a later analysis.

The source material was PBMCs. The sequence was collected from a woman between 40 and 50 years old in good health and CMV-seropositive.

The CDR3 spells CASSQGTSGTGELFF. The CDR3 coding sequence is TGCGCCAGCAGCCAAGGGACTAGCGGGACCGGGGAGCTGTTTTTT. The chain carries TRBV4-3 and TRBJ2-2; 11 bases are shared with TRBD2. Per the germline V gene, CDR1 is LGHNA and CDR2 is YSLEER. The CDR3 loop spans 15 amino acids. V lost 1 base, J lost 5 bases, and 0 bases stayed unmatched.